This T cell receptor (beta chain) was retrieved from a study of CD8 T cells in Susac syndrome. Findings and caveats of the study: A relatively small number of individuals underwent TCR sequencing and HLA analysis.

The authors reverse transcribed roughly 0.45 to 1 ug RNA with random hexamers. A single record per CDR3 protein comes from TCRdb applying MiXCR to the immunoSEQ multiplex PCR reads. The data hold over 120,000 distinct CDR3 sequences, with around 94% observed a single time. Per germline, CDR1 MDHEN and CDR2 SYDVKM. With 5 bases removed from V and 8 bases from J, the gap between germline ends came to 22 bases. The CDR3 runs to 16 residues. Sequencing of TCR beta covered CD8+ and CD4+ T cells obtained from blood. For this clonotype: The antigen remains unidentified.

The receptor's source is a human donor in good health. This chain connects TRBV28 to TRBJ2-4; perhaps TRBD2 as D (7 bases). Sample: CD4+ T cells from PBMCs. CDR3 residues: CASSPSVGAGEDIQYF. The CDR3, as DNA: TGTGCCAGCAGTCCCTCTGTGGGGGCGGGAGAAGACATTCAGTACTTC.